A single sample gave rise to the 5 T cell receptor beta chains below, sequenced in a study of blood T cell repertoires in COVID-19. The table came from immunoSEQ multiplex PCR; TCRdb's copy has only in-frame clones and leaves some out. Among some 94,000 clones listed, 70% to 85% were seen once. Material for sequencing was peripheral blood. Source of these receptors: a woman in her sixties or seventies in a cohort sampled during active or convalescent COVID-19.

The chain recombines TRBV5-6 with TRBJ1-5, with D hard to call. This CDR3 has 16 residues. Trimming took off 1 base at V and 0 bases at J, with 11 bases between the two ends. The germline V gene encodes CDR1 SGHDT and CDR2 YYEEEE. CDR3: CASSLWALYSNQPQHF. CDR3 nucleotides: TGTGCCAGCAGCTTGTGGGCCCTGTATAGCAATCAGCCCCAGCATTTT.

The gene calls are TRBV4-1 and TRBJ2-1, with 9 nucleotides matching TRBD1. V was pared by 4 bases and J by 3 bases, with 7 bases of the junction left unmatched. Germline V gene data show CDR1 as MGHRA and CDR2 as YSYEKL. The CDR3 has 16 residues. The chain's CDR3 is CASSRSGTGIYNEQFF. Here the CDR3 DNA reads TGCGCCAGCAGCCGATCCGGGACAGGGATCTACAATGAGCAGTTCTTC.

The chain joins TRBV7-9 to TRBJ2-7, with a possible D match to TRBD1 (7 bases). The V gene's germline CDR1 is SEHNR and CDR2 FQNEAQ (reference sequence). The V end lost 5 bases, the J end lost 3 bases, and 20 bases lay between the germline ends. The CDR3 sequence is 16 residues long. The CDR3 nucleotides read TGTGCCAGCAGCGGGCTATCGCAGGGGGGAATCTACGAGCAGTACTTC. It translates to CASSGLSQGGIYEQYF.

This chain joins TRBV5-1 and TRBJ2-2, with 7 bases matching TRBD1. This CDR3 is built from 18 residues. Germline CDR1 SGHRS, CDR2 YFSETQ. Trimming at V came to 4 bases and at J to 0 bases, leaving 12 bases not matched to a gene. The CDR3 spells CASSPLPPTGTNTGELFF. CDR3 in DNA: TGCGCCAGCAGCCCGCTCCCTCCGACAGGGACGAACACCGGGGAGCTGTTTTTT.

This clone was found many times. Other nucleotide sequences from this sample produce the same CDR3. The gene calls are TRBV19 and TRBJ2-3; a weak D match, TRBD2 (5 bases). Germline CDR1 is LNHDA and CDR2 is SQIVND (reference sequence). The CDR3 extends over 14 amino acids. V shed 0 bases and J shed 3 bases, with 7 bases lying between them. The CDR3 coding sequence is TGTGCCAGTAGTATAGATTCGGGGACAGATACGCAGTATTTT. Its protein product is CASSIDSGTDTQYF. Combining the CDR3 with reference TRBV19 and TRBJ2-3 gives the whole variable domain DGGITQSPKYLFRKEGQNVTLSCEQNLNHDAMYWYRQDPGQGLRLIYYSQIVNDFQKGDIAEGYSVSREKKESFPLTVTSAQKNPTAFYLCASSIDSGTDTQYFGPGTRLTVL.